The source of this T cell receptor beta chain is a study of T cells in Graves' hyperthyroidism and ophthalmopathy. Findings and limits, study-wide: Researchers found most expanded thyroid clonotypes above 0.001 in blood as well.

In the ophthalmopathy cohort, Clinical Activity Score was at least 3, NOSPECS grade at least 4, and duration under 3 months. The germline CDR1 and CDR2 sequences are MNHEY and SMNVEV (reference sequence). V dropped 2 bases and J dropped 3; count of bases not matched to a gene: 16. The CDR3 has 19 residues. RNA transcripts gave rise to amplified TCR beta CDR3 regions. With the HTBI primer set, the TCR CDR3 went through a first round of RT-PCR. TCRdb recomputed calls from the multiplex PCR reads with MiXCR, one row per CDR3 protein. The sample includes about 530,000 distinct CDR3 sequences, under 20% of them seen just once. The table lists this clonotype with many counts. What it recognizes is unknown.

This rearrangement joins TRBV27 to TRBJ1-1; TRBD1 aligns across 9 bases. The sequence derives from a woman younger than 30 with Graves' ophthalmopathy. Sequencing was performed on blood. The CDR3 nucleotides are TGTGCCAGCAGTTTACGCCCCCCCCCCGAGACAGGGGGGCACACTGAAGCTTTCTTT. Amino acids: CASSLRPPPETGGHTEAFF.